Each of the 28 T cell receptor beta chains below was sequenced from the same sample in a study of blood T cell repertoires in COVID-19. Data came from immunoSEQ multiplex PCR; TCRdb stores just in-frame clones and leaves some out. The sample carries some 150,000 clones, approximately 89% recorded once. Specimen: peripheral blood. The receptors were sampled from a human donor in a cohort sampled during active COVID-19.

This chain uses TRBV5-8 with TRBJ1-2, with a tentative D call TRBD1 (5 bases). CDR3 size: 14 residues. V shed 2 bases and J shed 4 bases, with 12 bases lying between them. The germline gives CDR1 SGHTS, CDR2 YDEGEE. Written as DNA, the CDR3 is TGTGCCAGCAGCTTCGCAAGGGGCAGCTATGGCTACACCTTC. It yields the protein CASSFARGSYGYTF.

The rearrangement uses TRBV7-3 and TRBJ2-1; TRBD1 might be the D (6 bases). Germline V gene sequence: CDR1 SGHTA, CDR2 FQGTGA. The CDR3 loop spans 13 amino acids. Trimming cost V 5 bases and J 2 bases, with 7 bases left between them. CDR3 in DNA: TGTGCCAGCAGCAAGGGGGCCTACAATGAGCAGTTCTTC. This codes for CASSKGAYNEQFF.

The genes are TRBV11-1 and TRBJ2-1, with 10 nucleotides matching TRBD1. The CDR3 runs to 15 residues. In germline, CDR1 is SGHAT, CDR2 FQDESV (reference sequence). V lost 5 bases, J lost 7 bases, and 8 bases stayed unmatched. The CDR3 reads CASSPRDRGSNEQFF. The DNA for the CDR3 is TGTGCCAGCAGCCCGCGGGACAGGGGAAGTAATGAGCAGTTCTTC.

The chain couples TRBV5-1 to TRBJ2-3; TRBD2 matches at 14 bases. Germline lookup yields CDR1 SGHRS and CDR2 YFSETQ. The CDR3 totals 18 residues. The V segment lost 0 bases and the J segment 2 bases; nucleotides outside the gene matches: 5. Written as DNA, the CDR3 is TGCGCCAGCAGCTTGGGTGGACTAGCGGGGGGTAACACAGATACGCAGTATTTT. It specifies CASSLGGLAGGNTDTQYF.

This chain links TRBV27 with TRBJ2-7, with 7 bases identical to TRBD2. Germline values: CDR1 MNHEY, CDR2 SMNVEV (reference sequence). The CDR3 totals 14 residues. Losses at the gene ends were 3 bases for V and 2 bases for J; bases not matched to a gene: 4. The CDR3: CASSFRRGAYEQYF. For the CDR3, the DNA is TGTGCCAGCAGTTTTCGACGGGGGGCCTACGAGCAGTACTTC.

V gene TRBV5-6 combines with J gene TRBJ2-5; D is unresolved. The V and J ends lost 0 bases and 2 bases respectively, with 8 bases between them. The germline V gene encodes CDR1 SGHDT and CDR2 YYEEEE. CDR3 size: 14 residues. The CDR3 coding sequence is TGTGCCAGCAGCTTGGCCGCAGGACAAGAGACCCAGTACTTC. Amino acids: CASSLAAGQETQYF.

The chain links TRBV3-1 (or the pseudogene TRBV3-2) to TRBJ2-7, with 16 nucleotides matching TRBD2. Germline assignment: CDR1 LGHDT and CDR2 YNNKEL (reference sequence). The CDR3 is 18 residues long. Trimming took 4 bases from V and 2 from J; bases not matched to a gene: 8. CDR3 DNA sequence: TGTGCCAGCAGCCTAGGGACTAGCGGGGGGGCCGCGGCCTACGAGCAGTACTTC. It translates to CASSLGTSGGAAAYEQYF.

The table lists this clone with a few counts. Within the sample, other DNA sequences also encode this same CDR3. The chain is built from TRBV12-3 or TRBV12-4 and TRBJ1-5, with D unresolved. This CDR3 is 12 amino acids long. Trimming stripped 3 bases from V and 4 bases from J, with 4 bases between. The CDR3 loop is CASSFLNQPQHF. The CDR3 DNA is TGTGCCAGCAGTTTTCTGAATCAGCCCCAGCATTTT.

This clone was seen only once. This chain uses TRBV19 with TRBJ2-7, with D perhaps TRBD2 (5 bases). This CDR3 spans 15 amino acids. The ends were cut back, 5 bases at V and 3 bases at J, with 17 bases in the middle. CDR1 is LNHDA and CDR2 is SQIVND in the germline V gene (reference sequence). CDR3 nucleotide sequence: TGTGCCAGTAGTCCCACCCACGGGGATGACTACGAGCAGTACTTC. Protein sequence: CASSPTHGDDYEQYF. The full variable domain, completed using reference TRBV19 and TRBJ2-7, is DGGITQSPKYLFRKEGQNVTLSCEQNLNHDAMYWYRQDPGQGLRLIYYSQIVNDFQKGDIAEGYSVSREKKESFPLTVTSAQKNPTAFYLCASSPTHGDDYEQYFGPGTRLTVT.

The gene calls are TRBV5-1 and TRBJ2-7; a weak D match, TRBD1 (6 bases). Germline CDR1 and CDR2: SGHRS and YFSETQ. CDR3 length: 17 amino acids. The V and J ends lost 0 bases and 3 bases respectively, with 19 bases between them. In DNA, the CDR3 is TGCGCCAGCAGCTTGGGCCGCACAGGGATTTTAAGCTACGAGCAGTACTTC. Its translation: CASSLGRTGILSYEQYF.

The CDR3 DNA is TGTGCCAGCAGTGAAGGACAGGGGTCAGATACGCAGTATTTT. Translated, it gives CASSEGQGSDTQYF. This chain uses TRBV2 with TRBJ2-3; 8 bases align to TRBD1. Germline loops: CDR1 SNHLY, CDR2 FYNNEI. J was trimmed by 4 bases and V by 1 base; bases with no gene match: 1. This CDR3 is 14 amino acids long.

The chain uses TRBV6-2 or TRBV6-3 and TRBJ1-2; 7 nucleotides agree with TRBD1. CDR3 length: 12 residues. Unmatched junction bases numbered 4, after V lost 6 bases and J lost 6 bases. CDR1 is MNHEY and CDR2 is SVGEGT in the germline V gene. The CDR3 protein is CASSTQGNGYTF. CDR3 nucleotide sequence: TGTGCCAGCAGCACACAGGGGAATGGCTACACCTTC.

The J gene is TRBJ2-7, the V gene TRBV29-1; D possibly corresponds to TRBD2 (7 bases). V gave up 7 bases and J gave up 0 bases, with 10 bases separating them. Looked up from germline, CDR1 is SQVTM and CDR2 is ANQGSEA. The CDR3 covers 12 residues. The CDR3 sequence: CSGGGHSYEQYF. The CDR3 coding sequence is TGCAGCGGGGGGGGGCACTCCTACGAGCAGTACTTC.

This chain links TRBV7-8 with TRBJ2-7, with D unresolved. The germline V gene encodes CDR1 SGHVS and CDR2 FQNEAQ. Trimming cost V 5 bases and J 6 bases, with 11 bases left between them. The CDR3 is 12 amino acids. This CDR3 reads CASSPTRSEQYF. The DNA of the CDR3 is TGTGCCAGCAGCCCGACGAGGAGCGAGCAGTACTTC.

This clone was picked up a small number of times. The chain recombines TRBV6-4 with TRBJ1-6; weak D call: TRBD1 (6 bases). CDR1 and CDR2 (germline): MRHNA, SNTAGT. Trimming cost V 0 bases and J 10 bases, with 10 bases left between them. The CDR3 spans 14 residues. The CDR3 protein is CASSDSAGDSPLHF. The CDR3 DNA is TGTGCCAGCAGTGACTCTGCAGGGGACTCACCCCTCCACTTT.

The table lists this clone with a count of one. The rearrangement links TRBV7-9 to TRBJ1-2; TRBD1 agrees at 7 bases. V lost 5 bases, J lost 0 bases, and 9 bases stayed unmatched. Germline V gene sequence: CDR1 SEHNR, CDR2 FQNEAQ (reference sequence). This CDR3 comprises 16 residues. This CDR3 reads CASSVDRRGSNYGYTF. DNA for the CDR3: TGTGCCAGCAGCGTCGATCGCAGGGGGTCTAACTATGGCTACACCTTC.

The V call is TRBV27, the J call TRBJ2-3; D call uncertain. The germline CDR1 and CDR2 sequences are MNHEY and SMNVEV (reference sequence). Trimming stripped 1 base from V and 0 bases from J, with 11 bases between. This CDR3 comprises 16 residues. In DNA form, the CDR3 reads TGTGCCAGCAGTTTATTACGGTTAAAGAGCACAGATACGCAGTATTTT. Translation gives CASSLLRLKSTDTQYF.

The chain is built from TRBV5-1 and TRBJ2-5; TRBD2 aligns across 12 bases. After removal of 1 base from V and 2 bases from J, the junction contained 3 bases not matched to a gene. The CDR3 covers 16 residues. Germline V CDR1 and CDR2: SGHRS, YFSETQ. CDR3 coding DNA: TGCGCCAGCAGCTTGTCCCTAGCGGGGGGGCAAGAGACCCAGTACTTC. It is translated as CASSLSLAGGQETQYF.

The chain couples TRBV6-1 to TRBJ2-2, with D perhaps matching TRBD1 (7 bases). Trimming shortened V by 1 base and J by 6 bases, and 18 bases separated the two germline ends. This CDR3 contains 17 residues. Germline V gene data show CDR1 as MNHNS and CDR2 as SASEGT. The CDR3 reads CASSEGRVGQVAGELFF. CDR3 DNA sequence: TGTGCCAGCAGTGAAGGGAGGGTAGGACAGGTGGCCGGGGAGCTGTTTTTT.

This chain links TRBV27 with TRBJ2-2, with 9 bases matching TRBD2. Germline V gene lookup returns CDR1 MNHEY and CDR2 SMNVEV (reference sequence). J gave up 4 bases and V 4 bases, and 13 bases lay outside the gene matches. This CDR3 contains 18 residues. The CDR3 nucleotides are TGTGCCAGCAGTTATAATAGCGGGGGAGGGCCGAGCACCGGGGAGCTGTTTTTT. It translates to CASSYNSGGGPSTGELFF.

CDR3 nucleotide sequence: TGTGCCAGCAGCAAGGGACAGGCGTGGGGTGGCTACACCTTC. This codes for CASSKGQAWGGYTF. V gene TRBV7-9 combines with J gene TRBJ1-2, with 8 bases aligning to TRBD1. This CDR3 has 14 amino acids. Germline V gene data show CDR1 as SEHNR and CDR2 as FQNEAQ (reference sequence). V lost 5 bases and J lost 7; bases outside the gene matches: 9. Based on the CDR3 plus reference TRBV7-9 and TRBJ1-2, the full variable domain is DTGVSQNPRHKITKRGQNVTFRCDPISEHNRLYWYRQTLGQGPEFLTYFQNEAQLEKSRLLSDRFSAERPKGSFSTLEIQRTEQGDSAMYLCASSKGQAWGGYTFGSGTRLTVV.

This chain uses TRBV6-1 with TRBJ1-6; D not resolved. CDR1 and CDR2 (germline): MNHNS, SASEGT. The CDR3 contains 20 residues. The ends were cut back, 2 bases at V and 0 bases at J, with 20 bases in the middle. CDR3 loop: CASSETPSRYPSSYNSPLHF. Written as DNA, the CDR3 is TGTGCCAGCAGTGAAACCCCTTCTAGATATCCCAGCTCCTATAATTCACCCCTCCACTTT.

The gene calls are TRBV12-3 or TRBV12-4 and TRBJ1-1; D remains unclear. The CDR3 is made up of 13 amino acids. V was pared by 7 bases and J by 0 bases, with 9 bases between. The CDR3 here is CASIRGMNTEAFF. The DNA for the CDR3 is TGTGCCAGCATACGCGGAATGAACACTGAAGCTTTCTTT.

A word on this clone: The same CDR3 also results from other DNA sequences found in this sample. The chain employs TRBV7-3 and TRBJ1-2, with D unresolved. This CDR3 has 13 amino acids. Trimming pared 2 bases from V and 2 bases from J, leaving 6 bases between. Germline CDR1 SGHTA, CDR2 FQGTGA. CDR3 nucleotides: TGTGCCAGCAGCTTACCGGGAAACTATGGCTACACCTTC. Amino acids: CASSLPGNYGYTF.

The chain joins TRBV5-1 to TRBJ1-2, with 8 bases that match TRBD1. Trimming removed 4 bases from V and 8 bases from J; junction bases left unmatched: 7. This CDR3 spans 13 amino acids. Germline V gene sequence: CDR1 SGHRS, CDR2 YFSETQ. As DNA, the CDR3 is TGCGCCAGCAGCCCAGGGGGCGCTTCGGGCTACACCTTC. Its translation is CASSPGGASGYTF.

This rearrangement joins TRBV5-6 to TRBJ1-1; possible D gene TRBD1, 6 bases. The germline CDR1 and CDR2 sequences are SGHDT and YYEEEE. V was clipped by 4 bases and J by 7 bases, with 14 bases between them. The CDR3 is 13 amino acids. CDR3 nucleotides: TGTGCCAGCAGCATCGGGACACGGGGTGAAGCTTTCTTT. Translating it yields CASSIGTRGEAFF.

In nucleotides, the CDR3 is TGTGCCAGCAGCTACCAGCGGCGGGACTCCTACAATGAGCAGTTCTTC. Translated, it gives CASSYQRRDSYNEQFF. This chain uses TRBV7-6 with TRBJ2-1; D is perhaps TRBD2 (6 bases). CDR1 is SGHVS and CDR2 is FNYEAQ in the germline V gene. This CDR3 has 16 amino acids. Trimming left V 4 bases short and J 0 bases short, with 13 bases between.

This rearrangement joins TRBV9 to TRBJ2-5, with 9 bases that match TRBD1. CDR1 is SGDLS and CDR2 is YYNGEE in the germline V gene. V trimming: 3 bases; J trimming: 4 bases; junction bases outside the gene matches: 7. This CDR3 region has 15 residues. The chain's CDR3 is CASSERTGEGETQYF. DNA of the CDR3: TGTGCCAGCAGCGAAAGGACAGGGGAAGGAGAGACCCAGTACTTC.